These T cell receptor beta chains were read from a single sample in a study of blood T cell dynamics during melanoma immunotherapy. Sequencing used immunoSEQ multiplex PCR; TCRdb keeps in-frame clones, though not all of them. The sample comprises about 19,000 clones, 70% to 90% of which are singletons, and 7.5% to 9.5% rests with the top ten. The specimen was blood, collected from a patient treated with checkpoint blockade. These receptors all come from a human donor with melanoma. Both conserved end residues are part of each CDR3. The D gene is left open where the match is weak. Size tells how often a clone was seen (once, few, many) or the class of an expanded clone, and some rows leave it out.

D gene,clone size,J gene,V gene,CDR3 DNA,CDR3 protein
NA,NA,TRBJ2-2,TRBV6-5,TGTGCCAGCAGTTATTCTGCCGGGGAGCTGTTTTTT,CASSYSAGELFF
NA,NA,TRBJ2-1,TRBV28,TGTGCCAGCAGTTTAATTGGGATTGGGCTAGACGACAATGAGCAGTTCTTC,CASSLIGIGLDDNEQFF
NA,NA,TRBJ1-4,TRBV28,TGTGCCAGCAGTTTATCACAGGGCCTTAATGAAAAACTGTTTTTT,CASSLSQGLNEKLFF
NA,NA,TRBJ2-5,TRBV4-2,TGTGCCAGCAGCCAAGAAACTTGGGAGACCCAGTACTTC,CASSQETWETQYF
NA,NA,TRBJ2-7,TRBV4-2,TGTGCCAGCAGCCAAATTGCTGCTGCTCACTACGAGCAGTACTTC,CASSQIAAAHYEQYF
NA,NA,TRBJ2-2,TRBV5-6,TGTGCCAGCAGCTACTTGGGACGGGAAGGGAACACCGGGGAGCTGTTTTTT,CASSYLGREGNTGELFF
NA,NA,TRBJ2-1,TRBV13,TGTGCCAGCAGCTTAGAAAATTCGCGTGACGAGCAGTTCTTC,CASSLENSRDEQFF
NA,NA,TRBJ1-2,TRBV15,TGTGCCACCAGCAGAGAGCAGGGACGTTACCTCTATGGCTACACCTTC,CATSREQGRYLYGYTF
NA,NA,TRBJ2-7,TRBV5-1,TGCGCCAGCAGCTTCCCCAGGGGTAACGAGCAGTACTTC,CASSFPRGNEQYF
TRBD2,NA,TRBJ2-1,TRBV5-1,TGCGCCAGCAGCTTGGACCTAGCGGGAGTCGATGAGCAGTTCTTC,CASSLDLAGVDEQFF
NA,NA,TRBJ2-3,TRBV6-5,TGTGCCAGCAGTTACTCTCGTGCAGATACGCAGTATTTT,CASSYSRADTQYF
TRBD2,NA,TRBJ2-3,TRBV5-1,TGCGCCAGCAGCTTCGGGACTACTAGCACAGATACGCAGTATTTT,CASSFGTTSTDTQYF
NA,NA,TRBJ2-2,TRBV5-5,TGTGCCAGCAGCCTGGGATCGGGGACCGGGGAGCTGTTTTTT,CASSLGSGTGELFF
NA,once,TRBJ2-3,TRBV28,TGTGCCAGCAGCGGTGGCACAGATACGCAGTATTTT,CASSGGTDTQYF
NA,NA,TRBJ2-5,TRBV10-3,TGTGCCATCAGTGAGTCAGCTGGGGTCCAAGAGACCCAGTACTTC,CAISESAGVQETQYF
TRBD2,NA,TRBJ2-7,TRBV13,TGTGCCAGCAGCGCTTCCCCGGACGCCCCGGGAAGTCTTAGCGGGTCCCTCTCCTACGAGCAGTACTTC,CASSASPDAPGSLSGSLSYEQYF
NA,few,TRBJ2-4,TRBV19,TGTGCCAGTAGTATTCAGGGGGCCAAAAACATTCAGTACTTC,CASSIQGAKNIQYF
NA,NA,TRBJ1-1,TRBV7-2,TGTGCCAGCAGCTACGGGGGGAACACTGAAGCTTTCTTT,CASSYGGNTEAFF
NA,NA,TRBJ2-7,TRBV18,TGTGCCAGCTCACCAACCCAGGGTTACGAGCAGTACTTC,CASSPTQGYEQYF
TRBD1,NA,TRBJ1-5,TRBV5-1,TGCGCCAGCAGCTTGACGGGACAGATCAATCAGCCCCAGCATTTT,CASSLTGQINQPQHF
TRBD1,few,TRBJ1-2,TRBV4-2,TGTGCCACCCAGGAGGGGGCGCGGGGCTACACCTTC,CATQEGARGYTF
NA,NA,TRBJ2-5,TRBV18,TGTGCCAGCTCACCACCATTTGAGACCCAGTACTTC,CASSPPFETQYF
NA,NA,TRBJ2-6,TRBV11-2,TGTGCCAGCAGTGTCGGGGCCTCTGGGGCCAACGTCCTGACTTTC,CASSVGASGANVLTF
TRBD2,medium-sized,TRBJ2-7,TRBV5-1,TGCGCCAGCAGCAAAGGCTCGGGACTAGCGGGAGCGAACTACGAGCAGTACTTC,CASSKGSGLAGANYEQYF
NA,NA,TRBJ1-1,TRBV30,TGTACCGTGGGTACTGAAGCTTTCTTT,CTVGTEAFF
NA,NA,TRBJ2-5,TRBV19,TGTGCCAGTAGTCCAATGGACGGGAAAGAGACCCAGTACTTC,CASSPMDGKETQYF
NA,NA,TRBJ2-7,TRBV7-9,TGTGCCAGCAGCTTAGCGGGGGGAGGCCACTACGAGCAGTACTTC,CASSLAGGGHYEQYF
TRBD1,NA,TRBJ1-2,TRBV5-4,TGTGCCAGCAGCTTGGTGTCAGGGGGCTTTACTAACTATGGCTACACCTTC,CASSLVSGGFTNYGYTF
NA,NA,TRBJ2-1,TRBV5-6,TGTGCCAGCAGCTTGACCCTTAGCCCCAATGAGCAGTTCTTC,CASSLTLSPNEQFF